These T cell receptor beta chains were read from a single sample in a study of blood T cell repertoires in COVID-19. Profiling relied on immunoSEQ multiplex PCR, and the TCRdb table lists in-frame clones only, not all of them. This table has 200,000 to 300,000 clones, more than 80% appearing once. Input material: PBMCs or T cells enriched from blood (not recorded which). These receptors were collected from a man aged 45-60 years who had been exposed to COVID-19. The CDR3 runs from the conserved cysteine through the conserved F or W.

cdr3_aa: CASSSPSGTEAFF
j_call: TRBJ1-1
v_call: TRBV7-9

cdr3_aa: CASGYFPGTGGARDTEAFF
j_call: TRBJ1-1
v_call: TRBV7-9

cdr3_aa: CASSELAPGTSGNTIYF
j_call: TRBJ1-3
v_call: TRBV6-1

cdr3_aa: CASSHLQDSPLHF
j_call: TRBJ1-6
v_call: TRBV6-5

cdr3_aa: CASSQVSTNQPQHF
j_call: TRBJ1-5
v_call: TRBV4-1

cdr3_aa: CASRGTSGFSSYEQYF
j_call: TRBJ2-7
v_call: TRBV5-1

cdr3_aa: CASGTGEMTGELFF
j_call: TRBJ2-2
v_call: TRBV28

cdr3_aa: CASSLTGQTTDTQYF
j_call: TRBJ2-3
v_call: TRBV7-3

cdr3_aa: CASSTNRATEAFF
j_call: TRBJ1-1
v_call: TRBV6-5

cdr3_aa: CASSPRSGVTEAFF
j_call: TRBJ1-1
v_call: TRBV18

cdr3_aa: CATSEPGQGSHEQFF
j_call: TRBJ2-1
v_call: TRBV24-1

cdr3_aa: CAWRSLGRVPYEQYF
j_call: TRBJ2-7
v_call: TRBV30

cdr3_aa: CASSLSGQINEKLFF
j_call: TRBJ1-4
v_call: TRBV27

cdr3_aa: CASRLRDRYQPQHF
j_call: TRBJ1-5
v_call: TRBV6-5

cdr3_aa: CASSPQWTAYGYTF
j_call: TRBJ1-2
v_call: TRBV9

cdr3_aa: CASSFSGSSYEQYF
j_call: TRBJ2-7
v_call: TRBV7-8

cdr3_aa: CASSPAESSTDTQYF
j_call: TRBJ2-3
v_call: TRBV5-4

cdr3_aa: CASSRTGESSLFF
j_call: TRBJ1-4
v_call: TRBV25-1

cdr3_aa: CASRPLVSGELFF
j_call: TRBJ2-2
v_call: TRBV5-1

cdr3_aa: CASRNSGTGAPRVEETQYF
j_call: TRBJ2-5
v_call: TRBV5-1

cdr3_aa: CASSRQTGRAEAFF
j_call: TRBJ1-1
v_call: TRBV11-3

cdr3_aa: CASSPLPMNTEAFF
j_call: TRBJ1-1
v_call: TRBV5-6

cdr3_aa: CASSQVREFRRDNYGYTF
j_call: TRBJ1-2
v_call: TRBV3-1/TRBV3-2

cdr3_aa: CASRRQTATNEKLFF
j_call: TRBJ1-4
v_call: TRBV5-1

cdr3_aa: CASRETGGVYGYGYTF
j_call: TRBJ1-2
v_call: TRBV2

cdr3_aa: CASSLGDSSNQPQHF
j_call: TRBJ1-5
v_call: TRBV5-1

cdr3_aa: CAWSSSRGTNSNQPQHF
j_call: TRBJ1-5
v_call: TRBV30

cdr3_aa: CASTPQTTNYGYTF
j_call: TRBJ1-2
v_call: TRBV9

cdr3_aa: CASSRQGTNTEAFF
j_call: TRBJ1-1
v_call: TRBV5-1

cdr3_aa: CATLPAGGPYEQFF
j_call: TRBJ2-1
v_call: TRBV6-5

cdr3_aa: CASSLQGNGYTF
j_call: TRBJ1-2
v_call: TRBV5-1

cdr3_aa: CASSLAAADYGYTF
j_call: TRBJ1-2
v_call: TRBV11-1

cdr3_aa: CASSPYLGRPSSGNTIYF
j_call: TRBJ1-3
v_call: TRBV18

cdr3_aa: CSASPGSNEKLFF
j_call: TRBJ1-4
v_call: TRBV20-1

cdr3_aa: CASSLSSGSAVYGYTF
j_call: TRBJ1-2
v_call: TRBV28

cdr3_aa: CASRPWGRYEQFF
j_call: TRBJ2-1
v_call: TRBV3-1/TRBV3-2

cdr3_aa: CASSIHQYTTNYGYTF
j_call: TRBJ1-2
v_call: TRBV19

cdr3_aa: CASSLAGLLQADTQYF
j_call: TRBJ2-3
v_call: TRBV5-1

cdr3_aa: CASSQDKETQYF
j_call: TRBJ2-5
v_call: TRBV3-1/TRBV3-2

cdr3_aa: CASSLDRSYGYTF
j_call: TRBJ1-2
v_call: TRBV7-8

cdr3_aa: CASSDSRGAGGYTF
j_call: TRBJ1-2
v_call: TRBV25-1

cdr3_aa: CASSPHPGNTEAFF
j_call: TRBJ1-1
v_call: TRBV5-1

cdr3_aa: CASSQLASGNTIYF
j_call: TRBJ1-3
v_call: TRBV3-1/TRBV3-2

cdr3_aa: CASSLGAGTEETQYF
j_call: TRBJ2-5
v_call: TRBV11-3

cdr3_aa: CASSFTTDRVGANVLTF
j_call: TRBJ2-6
v_call: TRBV5-1

cdr3_aa: CATTKGAMNTEAFF
j_call: TRBJ1-1
v_call: TRBV19

cdr3_aa: CASSGTGHGNTIYF
j_call: TRBJ1-3
v_call: TRBV19

cdr3_aa: CASSVEGAWSNQPQHF
j_call: TRBJ1-5
v_call: TRBV2

cdr3_aa: CASGAQRGFSGNTIYF
j_call: TRBJ1-3
v_call: TRBV12-5

cdr3_aa: CASSLFPGPIGTQYF
j_call: TRBJ2-5
v_call: TRBV11-2

cdr3_aa: CASSFGVATNEKLFF
j_call: TRBJ1-4
v_call: TRBV5-1

cdr3_aa: CASSSTSDTEKAFF
j_call: TRBJ1-1
v_call: TRBV5-1

cdr3_aa: CASGTGGFYNEQFF
j_call: TRBJ2-1
v_call: TRBV28

cdr3_aa: CASSFRKGASYEKLFF
j_call: TRBJ1-4
v_call: TRBV28

cdr3_aa: CASSSRRTTNYGYTF
j_call: TRBJ1-2
v_call: TRBV6-5